This T cell receptor beta chain was found in a study of OX40 agonist ivuxolimab in advanced cancers. Points from the study as a whole: Determination of antigen specificity was not performed for the expanded peripheral T cells. Dose levels from 0.1 to 3.0 mg/kg saw CD4+ and CD8+ blood T cells expand clonally by week 6.

Trimming removed 5 bases at V and 9 bases at J, with 14 bases between. Germline V gene sequence: CDR1 SGHTA, CDR2 FQGNSA. The CDR3 loop spans 13 amino acids. Blood sampling took place at baseline, cycle 4 day 1, and cycle 7 day 1. This clone was recorded once. Antigen: not known. Sequencing was performed with immunoSEQ multiplex PCR; in TCRdb, only in-frame clones are kept and a portion is missing. The profile shows 80,000 to 95,000 clones, more than 75% of them singletons. Here the sequenced sample was CD4+ or CD8+ T cells sorted from blood, taken in a trial of the OX40 agonist ivuxolimab. The V gene is TRBV7-2, the J gene TRBJ2-1, with D perhaps matching TRBD1 or TRBD2 (6 bases each). The TCR originated in an adult with an advanced solid tumor such as melanoma, head and neck, liver or kidney cancer. For the CDR3, the DNA is TGTGCCAGCAGCCCCGGAGGGGGGTTTGAGCAGTTCTTC. It yields the protein CASSPGGGFEQFF.